Below are 18 T cell receptor beta chains sequenced from a single sample in a study of T-cell reconstitution after alpha-beta-depleted transplantation in children. Preparation of the TCRbeta library involved a method that used unique molecular identifiers. TCRdb analysed the PCR reads with MiXCR anew, one entry per CDR3 protein. The repertoire consists of fewer than 350,000 distinct CDR3 sequences, with 10% occurring once and the leading ten covering 7% to 9.5%. The source material was PBMCs, sampled before TCRalphabeta/CD19-depleted stem cell transplant. These receptor sequences come from a boy under three years old with acute myeloid leukemia, due to receive a stem cell transplant.

J is TRBJ2-2 and V is TRBV7-2; 7 bases are a match to TRBD2. Trimming at V came to 1 base and at J to 1 base, leaving 3 bases not matched to a gene. This CDR3 is built from 16 residues. CDR1 SGHTA and CDR2 FQGNSA come from the germline V gene. CDR3 DNA: TGTGCCAGCAGCTTAGGTGGGACTATGAACACCGGGGAGCTGTTTTTT. Translation gives CASSLGGTMNTGELFF.

This clonotype was recorded at least ten times. The chain uses TRBV7-2 and TRBJ2-1; possibly TRBD1 or TRBD2 for D (5 bases each). CDR3 length equals 13 residues. Trimming left V 5 bases short and J 6 bases short, with 11 bases between. CDR1 is SGHTA, CDR2 FQGNSA, per germline. In DNA form, the CDR3 reads TGTGCCAGCAGCCCCCCTGGGGGCAATGAGCAGTTCTTC. It is translated as CASSPPGGNEQFF.

This clonotype was seen ten or more times. This chain's CDR3 is CASSIRQLSGNTIYF. DNA for the CDR3: TGTGCCAGCAGCATCCGACAGCTCTCTGGAAACACCATATATTTT. The chain carries TRBV28 and TRBJ1-3; maybe TRBD1 (5 bases). V lost 6 bases and J 0 bases, leaving 12 bases between the germline ends. The germline V gene encodes CDR1 MDHEN and CDR2 SYDVKM. The CDR3 runs 15 residues.

This clonotype was seen just once. The rearrangement uses TRBV7-9 and TRBJ2-7; D is undetermined. Per the germline V gene, CDR1 is SEHNR and CDR2 is FQNEAQ (reference sequence). This CDR3 has 14 residues. Trimming cost V 3 bases and J 10 bases, with 19 bases left between them. This CDR3 reads CASSFPAVTYYQYF. CDR3 nucleotides: TGTGCCAGCAGCTTCCCCGCGGTAACCTACTACCAGTACTTC.

The chain uses TRBV19 and TRBJ1-2; no clear D. This CDR3 comprises 11 residues. Trimming removed 9 bases from V and 7 bases from J, with 12 bases in between. Germline values: CDR1 LNHDA, CDR2 SQIVND (reference sequence). CDR3 amino acids: CASSLATGYTF. The DNA for the CDR3 is TGTGCCAGCAGCCTGGCAACTGGCTACACCTTC.

This clonotype was recorded many times. J is TRBJ2-1 and V is TRBV7-9; no definite D call. The length of the CDR3 is 17 residues. V lost 1 base and J lost 0, with 13 bases in between. Germline loops: CDR1 SEHNR, CDR2 FQNEAQ (reference sequence). The CDR3 sequence is CASSLVTDTSSYNEQFF. The CDR3, as DNA: TGTGCCAGCAGCTTAGTAACGGATACGAGCTCCTACAATGAGCAGTTCTTC. Looking up the rest from reference TRBV7-9 and TRBJ2-1 gives the full variable domain: DTGVSQNPRHKITKRGQNVTFRCDPISEHNRLYWYRQTLGQGPEFLTYFQNEAQLEKSRLLSDRFSAERPKGSFSTLEIQRTEQGDSAMYLCASSLVTDTSSYNEQFFGPGTRLTVL.

This clonotype appeared a few times. This chain links TRBV7-8 with TRBJ2-1; 15 positions match TRBD2. The J segment lost 6 bases and the V segment lost 5 bases, leaving 11 bases of the junction unmatched. Germline V gene lookup returns CDR1 SGHVS and CDR2 FQNEAQ. This CDR3 is 18 amino acids long. The CDR3 DNA reads as TGTGCCAGCAGCCCTGGACTAGCGGGAGGGCCAGGAACCAATGAGCAGTTCTTC. Translating it yields CASSPGLAGGPGTNEQFF.

This clonotype was seen repeatedly, ten times or more. CDR3 sequence reads: CASSWPTGELFF. The DNA for the CDR3 is TGTGCCAGCAGTTGGCCCACCGGGGAGCTGTTTTTT. This chain links TRBV6-5 with TRBJ2-2; D is unclear. Germline V CDR1 and CDR2: MNHEY, SVGAGI. The CDR3 has 12 amino acids. V dropped 4 bases and J dropped 4 bases, with 4 bases sitting between them.

This clonotype came up many times. J is TRBJ2-1 and V is TRBV5-4; TRBD2 aligns across 10 bases. This CDR3 contains 16 residues. J was trimmed by 0 bases and V by 5 bases; bases with no gene match: 5. Germline CDR1 reads SGHNT; CDR2 reads YYREEE (reference sequence). DNA for the CDR3: TGTGCCAGCAGTTGGGGACTAGCGAGCTCCTACAATGAGCAGTTCTTC. It encodes CASSWGLASSYNEQFF.

This chain uses TRBV10-3 with TRBJ2-1; 9 nucleotides line up with TRBD1. This CDR3 has 15 amino acids. With V trimmed by 7 bases and J by 3 bases, 7 bases remained unmatched. CDR1 and CDR2 from the germline V gene are ENHRY and SYGVKD. CDR3 coding DNA: TGTGCCATCATGGGACAGGGAGGATTCTACAATGAGCAGTTCTTC. As protein: CAIMGQGGFYNEQFF.

This clonotype was seen ten or more times. The rearrangement uses TRBV10-3 and TRBJ1-6, with D perhaps TRBD1 (5 bases). Germline values: CDR1 ENHRY, CDR2 SYGVKD. V was pared by 3 bases and J by 4 bases, with 10 bases between. The CDR3 contains 15 residues. This chain's CDR3 is CAISEGQGYNSPLHF. The CDR3, as DNA: TGTGCCATCAGTGAAGGGCAGGGATATAATTCACCCCTCCACTTT.

J is TRBJ2-3 and V is TRBV25-1; TRBD2 matches at 7 bases. Per the germline V gene, CDR1 is MGHDK and CDR2 is SYGVNS. The CDR3 is 14 amino acids. The chain's CDR3 is CASSAFREADTQYF. The CDR3 DNA reads as TGTGCTTCTTCGGCTTTCCGGGAGGCAGATACGCAGTATTTT.

This clonotype occurred many times. V gene TRBV12-3 or TRBV12-4 combines with J gene TRBJ2-1; D may be TRBD2 (5 bases). Trimming stripped 4 bases from V and 1 base from J, with 8 bases between. The CDR3 contains 14 residues. CDR3 DNA sequence: TGTGCCAGCAGTTGGAGCGGATCCTACAATGAGCAGTTCTTC. It specifies CASSWSGSYNEQFF.

This clonotype has ten or more counts. The V and J genes are TRBV7-2 and TRBJ2-1, with 10 bases matching TRBD2. The CDR3 runs 17 residues. The V gene's germline CDR1 is SGHTA and CDR2 FQGNSA. J gave up 0 bases and V 1 base, and 3 bases lay outside the gene matches. This CDR3 reads CASSLVPSGGSYNEQFF. The CDR3 bases are TGTGCCAGCAGCTTAGTTCCTAGCGGGGGCTCCTACAATGAGCAGTTCTTC.

This clonotype has a count of ten or more. The chain joins TRBV29-1 to TRBJ2-5, with 13 bases fitting TRBD2. With V trimmed by 3 bases and J by 4 bases, 8 bases remained unmatched. Per germline, CDR1 SQVTM and CDR2 ANQGSEA. CDR3 length: 16 residues. For the CDR3, the DNA is TGCAGCGTTGATCTACTAGCGGGGGGGCTCAGAGAGACCCAGTACTTC. It is translated as CSVDLLAGGLRETQYF.

This clonotype was detected ten times or more. This sequence joins TRBV20-1 and TRBJ2-7; a weak D match, TRBD2 (5 bases). The CDR3 is 8 residues long. Germline assignment: CDR1 DFQATT and CDR2 SNEGSKA (reference sequence). The DNA of the CDR3 is TGCAGCTCGGGGATCGGGTACTTC. This translates into CSSGIGYF.

This clonotype was observed many times. CDR3 DNA: TGTGCCAGCAGTGAATTGGGGCCCTCCTACGAGCAGTACTTC. This codes for CASSELGPSYEQYF. The chain is built from TRBV25-1 and TRBJ2-7, with a possible D match to TRBD1 (5 bases). The CDR3 consists of 14 residues. V was trimmed by 1 base and J by 0 bases, leaving 7 bases between them. In germline, CDR1 is MGHDK, CDR2 SYGVNS.

This clonotype was observed at least ten times. The J gene is TRBJ1-5, the V gene TRBV5-8; D ambiguous. Germline values: CDR1 SGHTS, CDR2 YDEGEE. The CDR3 has 15 residues. V lost 0 bases and J 2 bases, leaving 9 bases between the germline ends. DNA for the CDR3: TGTGCCAGCAGCTTGGGGCAGAACCGCAATCAGCCCCAGCATTTT. Its protein product is CASSLGQNRNQPQHF.